A single sample is the source of the 3 T cell receptor beta chains below, sequenced in a study of somatic mutations in cytotoxic T cells in rheumatoid arthritis. Sequencing used immunoSEQ multiplex PCR; TCRdb keeps in-frame clones, though not all of them. The sample shows tens of thousands of clones, about 81% of them seen only once. The source material was CD8+ T cells sorted from blood. These receptors all come from an adult with rheumatoid arthritis.

This clone was found once. The V gene is TRBV9, the J gene TRBJ1-4, with D tentatively TRBD1 (5 bases). CDR1 SGDLS and CDR2 YYNGEE come from the germline V gene. This CDR3 spans 14 amino acids. With 2 bases removed from V and 6 bases from J, the gap between germline ends came to 11 bases. As DNA, the CDR3 is TGTGCCAGCAGCGTCGGCAGGGCGGATGAAAAACTGTTTTTT. Translated, it gives CASSVGRADEKLFF.

CDR3 DNA sequence: TGTGCCAGCACCTCTTTCGGGCAGGGCGCCTTCCACTATGGCTACACCTTC. It codes for CASTSFGQGAFHYGYTF. The chain joins TRBV7-8 to TRBJ1-2, with D possibly TRBD1 on 5 matching bases. The V gene lost 7 bases and the J gene lost 3 bases, with 24 bases spanning the gap. This CDR3 comprises 17 residues. Germline values: CDR1 SGHVS, CDR2 FQNEAQ.

V gene TRBV30 combines with J gene TRBJ1-6; 7 bases fit TRBD1. The germline gives CDR1 GTSNPN, CDR2 SVGIG (reference sequence). The CDR3 extends over 15 amino acids. The trim removed 3 bases at V and 8 bases at J, leaving 10 bases unmatched. In DNA, the CDR3 is TGTGCCTGGAGCGACGACAGGGTGACGGATTCACCCCTCCACTTT. As protein: CAWSDDRVTDSPLHF.